This T cell receptor (beta chain) comes out of a study of CD8+ T cells in alopecia areata. Study overall: For the treated group, dosing was oral tofacitinib at 5 to 10 mg twice daily.

Reverse transcribed after extraction, RNA yielded cDNA as the sequencing template. Repertoires were generated with immunoSEQ multiplex PCR, while TCRdb's copy carries only in-frame clones and drops some. The sample holds nearly 110,000 clones; 84% are singletons and the top ten take around a quarter. Study-level points and caveats: Affected lesional scalp, above all in alopecia totalis/universalis, was more clonal than normal scalp.

Treatment reported: oral pan-JAK inhibitor, 5-10 mg twice daily. Deletions cut 0 bases from V and 4 bases from J, with 13 bases between. CDR3 length: 16 residues. Germline V gives CDR1 SGHNT, CDR2 YYREEE (reference sequence). As concerns this clone: Its antigen remains unknown.

This TCR came from a human donor with alopecia areata. V and J are TRBV5-4 and TRBJ2-2, with no clear D. Material: CD8+ T cells sorted from blood, obtained at week 24, from a patient treated with tofacitinib. The CDR3 DNA reads TGTGCCAGCAGCTTGGAAGTCTCATCGGGCACCGGGGAGCTGTTTTTT. It codes for CASSLEVSSGTGELFF.